The source of this T cell receptor (beta chain) is a study of T cells in tuberculosis. About the research overall: Sequenced TCRs come from CD1B-GMM tetramer-binding T cells. IGRA-negative adolescents, IGRA-positive adolescents with latent tuberculosis and adults with active tuberculosis formed this South African cohort. Study-wide findings and caveats: Smaller distances to GMM-specific TCRs suggested their expansion in active tuberculosis.

Sequencing was performed with immunoSEQ multiplex PCR; in TCRdb, only in-frame clones are kept and a portion is missing. The top ten hold around 1.9% of the sample, which has around 45,000 clones, about 94% seen once. Tuberculin skin test and IGRA determined adolescents' latent tuberculosis status at entry. Concerning this clone itself: The antigen is unknown.

Germline assignment: CDR1 LNHDA and CDR2 SQIVND (reference sequence). The CDR3 has 15 residues. V lost 0 bases to trimming and J lost 9 bases, with 15 bases between them. The specimen sequenced was PBMCs. The sequence was obtained from a donor between 10 and 35 years old with latent tuberculosis or without tuberculosis infection. Some clones in this sample may be carry-over from other donors' samples. V is TRBV19 and J is TRBJ1-5, with a weak D call TRBD1 (6 bases). This CDR3 reads CASSIDQGSARPQHF. CDR3 DNA: TGTGCCAGTAGTATAGATCAGGGGTCTGCTCGGCCCCAGCATTTT.